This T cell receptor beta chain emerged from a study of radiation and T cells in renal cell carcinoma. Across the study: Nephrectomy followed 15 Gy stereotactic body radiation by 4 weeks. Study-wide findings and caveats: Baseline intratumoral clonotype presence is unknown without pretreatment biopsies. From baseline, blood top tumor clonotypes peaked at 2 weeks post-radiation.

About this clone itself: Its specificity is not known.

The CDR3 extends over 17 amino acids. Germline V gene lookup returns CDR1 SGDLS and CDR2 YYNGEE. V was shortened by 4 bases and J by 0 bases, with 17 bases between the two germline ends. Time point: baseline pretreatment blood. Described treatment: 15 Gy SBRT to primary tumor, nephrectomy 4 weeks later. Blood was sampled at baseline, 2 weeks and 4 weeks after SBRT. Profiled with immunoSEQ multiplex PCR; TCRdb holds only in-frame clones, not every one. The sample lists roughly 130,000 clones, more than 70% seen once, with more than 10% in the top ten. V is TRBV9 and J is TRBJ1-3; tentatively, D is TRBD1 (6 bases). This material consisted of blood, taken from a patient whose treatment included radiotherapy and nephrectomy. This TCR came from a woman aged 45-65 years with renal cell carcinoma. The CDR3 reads CASSLRPQGNSGNTIYF. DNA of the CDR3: TGTGCCAGCAGCCTTAGGCCCCAGGGGAACTCTGGAAACACCATATATTTT.